Presented here are 11 T cell receptor beta chains from one specimen sequenced in a study of blood T cell repertoires in COVID-19. The assay was immunoSEQ multiplex PCR, and TCRdb's table has in-frame clones only and misses some. The table has some 380,000 clones, 70% to 90% seen once. The specimen was PBMCs or T cells enriched from blood (not recorded which). The receptor source for this set is a woman between 40 and 50 years old with acute COVID-19.

The rearrangement links TRBV18 to TRBJ1-1; D uncertain. The CDR3 is 15 residues long. V lost 6 bases and J lost 1, with 15 bases in between. CDR1 and CDR2 (germline): KGHSH, LQKENI. The CDR3: CASSSKLPPNTEAFF. For the CDR3, the DNA is TGTGCCAGCTCGTCAAAACTGCCCCCGAACACTGAAGCTTTCTTT.

This clone was detected only a few times. The J gene is TRBJ2-5, the V gene TRBV9, with D perhaps TRBD2 (6 bases). V was shortened by 0 bases and J by 5 bases, with 8 bases between the two germline ends. The CDR3 contains 13 residues. CDR1 SGDLS and CDR2 YYNGEE come from the germline V gene. The DNA for the CDR3 is TGTGCCAGCAGCGTAGCTGGGGGGGAGACCCAGTACTTC. Its translation is CASSVAGGETQYF.

This clone occurred once. The gene calls are TRBV21-1 and TRBJ1-4; the tabulated D call, TRBD1, remains unverified against the DNA. TRBV21-1 is described as a pseudogene. The CDR3 loop spans 17 amino acids. The CDR3: CASSKKGATELNEKLFF. Here the CDR3 DNA reads TGTGCCAGCAGCAAAAAGGGGGCGACCGAGCTTAATGAAAAACTGTTTTTT.

On this clone itself: Different DNA sequences within this sample yield the same CDR3. The chain has TRBV5-4 and TRBJ1-2; 9 bases fit TRBD1. The J segment lost 2 bases and the V segment lost 4 bases, leaving 6 bases of the junction unmatched. The V gene's germline CDR1 is SGHNT and CDR2 YYREEE (reference sequence). CDR3 length: 15 residues. The chain's CDR3 is CASSPQTGGNYGYTF. The CDR3 DNA reads TGTGCCAGCAGCCCACAGACAGGGGGGAACTATGGCTACACCTTC. The full variable domain, rest sourced from reference TRBV5-4 and TRBJ1-2, is ETGVTQSPTHLIKTRGQQVTLRCSSQSGHNTVSWYQQALGQGPQFIFQYYREEENGRGNFPPRFSGLQFPNYSSELNVNALELDDSALYLCASSPQTGGNYGYTFGSGTRLTVV.

As concerns this clone: Other DNA sequences in the same sample also yield this CDR3. The gene calls are TRBV5-1 and TRBJ1-2; D is possibly TRBD1 (6 bases). CDR1 and CDR2 (germline): SGHRS, YFSETQ. The CDR3 sequence is 14 residues long. Trimming stripped 0 bases from V and 4 bases from J, with 10 bases between. CDR3 coding DNA: TGCGCCAGCAGCTTGGGGCAGGGGACCTATGGCTACACCTTC. It encodes CASSLGQGTYGYTF.

The genes are TRBV5-1 and TRBJ1-2, with unresolved D. This CDR3 region has 13 residues. Trimming pared 6 bases from V and 4 bases from J, leaving 13 bases between. The germline CDR1 and CDR2 sequences are SGHRS and YFSETQ. The CDR3 sequence is CASTRGQPYGYTF. In nucleotides, the CDR3 is TGCGCCAGCACGCGCGGGCAACCCTATGGCTACACCTTC.

The V gene is TRBV2, the J gene TRBJ1-1; TRBD1 matches at 8 bases. Per the germline V gene, CDR1 is SNHLY and CDR2 is FYNNEI. The CDR3 is made up of 15 amino acids. The ends lost 6 bases at V and 2 bases at J; junction bases unmatched: 8. In DNA form, the CDR3 reads TGTGCCAGCAGCGAGCTAGGACAGGGAAACACTGAAGCTTTCTTT. It codes for CASSELGQGNTEAFF.

Comment on this clone: The sample has other DNA sequences that encode this CDR3 too. The rearrangement uses TRBV4-1 and TRBJ1-2; the D is unclear. The CDR3 totals 13 residues. From germline, CDR1 is MGHRA and CDR2 YSYEKL. Trimming removed 1 base at V and 2 bases at J, with 5 bases between. For the CDR3, the DNA is TGCGCCAGCAGCCAAGGAGGGAACTATGGCTACACCTTC. It encodes CASSQGGNYGYTF.

This clone was detected only once. The genes are TRBV18 and TRBJ2-1; D gene unclear. The CDR3 sequence is 13 residues long. Germline values: CDR1 KGHSH, CDR2 LQKENI. Trimming shortened V by 6 bases and J by 5 bases, and 11 bases separated the two germline ends. This CDR3 reads CASSREEDNEQFF. In nucleotides, the CDR3 is TGTGCCAGCTCGCGCGAAGAAGACAATGAGCAGTTCTTC.

V and J are TRBV19 and TRBJ1-6; TRBD1 aligns across 9 bases. Trimming at V came to 5 bases and at J to 7 bases, leaving 3 bases not matched to a gene. Germline CDR1 LNHDA, CDR2 SQIVND (reference sequence). This CDR3 contains 14 residues. The DNA for the CDR3 is TGTGCCAGTAGTGCGGGGACAGGGAATTCACCCCTCCACTTT. Its protein is CASSAGTGNSPLHF.

This rearrangement joins TRBV5-4 to TRBJ1-2, with 7 nucleotides matching TRBD1. The CDR3 runs 14 residues. The junction had 7 bases not matched to a gene; V was cut back by 1 base and J by 7 bases. CDR1 and CDR2 from the germline V gene are SGHNT and YYREEE (reference sequence). CDR3 bases: TGTGCCAGCAGCTTGCCTACAGGGGTGGGTGGCTACACCTTC. As protein: CASSLPTGVGGYTF. Complete variable domain (other parts from reference TRBV5-4 and TRBJ1-2): ETGVTQSPTHLIKTRGQQVTLRCSSQSGHNTVSWYQQALGQGPQFIFQYYREEENGRGNFPPRFSGLQFPNYSSELNVNALELDDSALYLCASSLPTGVGGYTFGSGTRLTVV.